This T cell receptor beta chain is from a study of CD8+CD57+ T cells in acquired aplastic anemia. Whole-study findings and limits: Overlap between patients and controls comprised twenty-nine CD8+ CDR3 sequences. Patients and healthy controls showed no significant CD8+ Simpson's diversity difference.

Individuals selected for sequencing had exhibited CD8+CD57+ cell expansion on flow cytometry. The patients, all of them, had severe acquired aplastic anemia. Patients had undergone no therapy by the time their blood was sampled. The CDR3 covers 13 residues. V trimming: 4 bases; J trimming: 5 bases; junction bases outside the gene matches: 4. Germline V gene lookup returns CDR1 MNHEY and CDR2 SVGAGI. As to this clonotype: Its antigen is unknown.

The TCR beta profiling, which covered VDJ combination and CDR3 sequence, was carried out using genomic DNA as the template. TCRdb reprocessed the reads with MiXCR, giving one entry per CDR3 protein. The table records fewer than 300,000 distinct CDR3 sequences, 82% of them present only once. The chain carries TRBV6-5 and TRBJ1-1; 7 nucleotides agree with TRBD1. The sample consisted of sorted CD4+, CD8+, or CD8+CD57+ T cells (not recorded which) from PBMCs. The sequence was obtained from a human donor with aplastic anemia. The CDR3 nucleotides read TGTGCCAGCAGTTTAGGACAGGCGACTGAAGCTTTCTTT. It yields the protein CASSLGQATEAFF.